This record looks at one T cell receptor (beta chain) sequence and its context. Its antigen is not known. The sample comes from a study of human T cells and chemical hapten exposure. TCRdb re-called the RACE reads through MiXCR, storing one row per CDR3 protein. The table shows over 55,000 distinct CDR3 sequences, with 8.5% to 14% occurring only once. The time point was: patch test 3, about 24 weeks after DPC sensitization. Treatment given: therapeutic diphenylcyclopropenone sensitization with weekly scalp DPC. The CDR3 is 18 residues long. V lost 2 bases, J lost 0 bases, and 17 bases lay in between. The germline gives CDR1 MNHNS, CDR2 SASEGT. Study-wide results and caveats: Significantly greater numbers of large CDR3 similarity clusters came from expanded TCRs than from controls.

V and J are TRBV6-1 and TRBJ1-5; D is ambiguous. The sequenced sample was whole blood, obtained in connection with sensitization to the hapten diphenylcyclopropenone (DPC). The TCR originated in a woman aged 50 to 65 with alopecia areata. Some clones in this sample may be carry-over from other donors' samples. The CDR3, as DNA: TGTGCCAGCAGTGAAATTTACGGAGGAGGGTATAGCAATCAGCCCCAGCATTTT. It specifies CASSEIYGGGYSNQPQHF.